The rows below give T cell receptor beta chains drawn from one sample of a study of identical twins. In TCRdb, the 5' RACE reads were re-called with MiXCR into one record per CDR3 protein. Here the sample spans around 1.7 million distinct CDR3 sequences, under 35% being singletons. Sequencing was done on a sample of cord blood. The receptors shown here come from a newborn girl in good health. Both conserved end residues are part of each CDR3. Fields, in order: J gene, clone size, CDR3 length, V gene, D gene, CDR3 protein, CDR3 DNA. The D gene is left open where the match is weak. Clone size is stated in some rows and not others, as once, few, many or a class when expanded.

J: TRBJ1-2; size: few; length: 13; V: TRBV10-3; D: TRBD1; CDR3: CAISEAVQGAYTF; DNA: TGTGCCATCAGTGAGGCGGTACAGGGGGCCTACACCTTC
J: TRBJ1-4; size: -; length: 14; V: TRBV6-1; D: -; CDR3: CASANGGGNEKLFF; DNA: TGTGCCAGCGCCAACGGGGGGGGAAATGAAAAACTGTTTTTT
J: TRBJ2-1; size: many; length: 13; V: TRBV7-2; D: -; CDR3: CASSLVGGNEQFF; DNA: TGTGCCAGCAGCTTAGTAGGGGGCAATGAGCAGTTCTTC
J: TRBJ2-3; size: few; length: 17; V: TRBV4-1; D: TRBD2; CDR3: CASSQVGLAGDTDTQYF; DNA: TGCGCCAGCAGCCAAGTGGGCCTAGCGGGGGACACAGATACGCAGTATTTT
J: TRBJ2-7; size: -; length: 17; V: TRBV6-6; D: TRBD2; CDR3: CASSKGTSGGPSYEQYF; DNA: TGTGCCAGCAGTAAGGGGACTAGCGGGGGTCCTAGCTACGAGCAGTACTTC
J: TRBJ2-7; size: -; length: 15; V: TRBV6-1; D: -; CDR3: CASSNGGTASYEQYF; DNA: TGTGCCAGCAGCAACGGAGGGACAGCTTCCTACGAGCAGTACTTC
J: TRBJ2-1; size: -; length: 17; V: TRBV11-2; D: TRBD2; CDR3: CASGGLAGGSSYNEQFF; DNA: TGTGCCAGCGGCGGACTAGCGGGAGGCAGCTCCTACAATGAGCAGTTCTTC
J: TRBJ1-4; size: few; length: 15; V: TRBV28; D: TRBD1; CDR3: CASSSAGTGDEKLFF; DNA: TGTGCCAGCAGTTCCGCCGGGACAGGAGATGAAAAACTGTTTTTT
J: TRBJ2-3; size: -; length: 17; V: TRBV6-1; D: TRBD1; CDR3: CASSQAGWRQGTDTQYF; DNA: TGTGCCAGCAGTCAGGCAGGATGGCGACAGGGGACAGATACGCAGTATTTT
J: TRBJ2-3; size: -; length: 15; V: TRBV5-1; D: TRBD1; CDR3: CASSLAVGGTDTRYF; DNA: TGCGCCAGCAGCTTGGCTGTAGGGGGCACAGATACGCGGTATTTT
J: TRBJ2-5; size: -; length: 16; V: TRBV15; D: -; CDR3: CATSRGQAAVQETQYF; DNA: TGTGCCACCAGCAGAGGTCAAGCGGCAGTACAAGAGACCCAGTACTTC
J: TRBJ2-7; size: -; length: 15; V: TRBV19; D: TRBD2; CDR3: CASSHTSGSSYEQYF; DNA: TGTGCCAGTAGCCACACTAGCGGGAGCTCCTACGAGCAGTACTTC
J: TRBJ2-7; size: -; length: 15; V: TRBV5-1; D: -; CDR3: CASSQLGRGEYEQYF; DNA: TGCGCCAGCAGCCAGCTCGGGCGAGGGGAATACGAGCAGTACTTC
J: TRBJ2-5; size: -; length: 17; V: TRBV7-9; D: -; CDR3: CVSSLGTRRDDQETQYF; DNA: TGTGTCAGCAGCTTAGGAACCAGGCGGGACGATCAAGAGACCCAGTACTTC
J: TRBJ2-7; size: few; length: 12; V: TRBV30; D: -; CDR3: CAWSVVTYEQYF; DNA: TGTGCCTGGAGTGTGGTGACCTACGAGCAGTACTTC
J: TRBJ2-7; size: -; length: 14; V: TRBV15; D: -; CDR3: CATRSRTGLYEQYF; DNA: TGTGCCACCAGGTCCCGGACCGGGCTCTACGAGCAGTACTTC
J: TRBJ2-1; size: -; length: 12; V: TRBV6-6; D: -; CDR3: CASTSTYNEQFF; DNA: TGTGCCAGCACCTCAACCTACAATGAGCAGTTCTTC
J: TRBJ1-4; size: few; length: 15; V: TRBV9; D: TRBD1; CDR3: CASSAGQGVGEKLFF; DNA: TGTGCCAGCAGCGCCGGACAGGGGGTCGGTGAAAAACTGTTTTTT
J: TRBJ1-6; size: -; length: 17; V: TRBV5-1; D: TRBD1; CDR3: CASSPWDRSSYNSPPHF; DNA: TGCGCCAGCAGCCCATGGGACAGGAGCTCCTATAATTCACCCCCCCACTTT
J: TRBJ2-7; size: -; length: 15; V: TRBV24-1; D: -; CDR3: CATSDPGTNPHEQYF; DNA: TGTGCCACCAGTGACCCCGGGACAAACCCTCACGAGCAGTACTTC
J: TRBJ2-4; size: -; length: 16; V: TRBV27; D: -; CDR3: CASSLTWRETGCIQYF; DNA: TGTGCCAGCAGTTTAACGTGGCGGGAGACAGGATGCATTCAGTACTTC
J: TRBJ2-4; size: -; length: 17; V: TRBV10-3; D: TRBD2; CDR3: CAISEGTNGRTKNIQYF; DNA: TGTGCCATCAGCGAGGGGACTAACGGGAGGACCAAAAACATTCAGTACTTC
J: TRBJ2-1; size: -; length: 16; V: TRBV3-1; D: -; CDR3: CASSQIGEGPYNEQFF; DNA: TGTGCCAGCAGCCAAATAGGTGAGGGTCCCTACAATGAGCAGTTCTTC
J: TRBJ2-2; size: -; length: 19; V: TRBV28; D: TRBD2; CDR3: CASSPLFLAGEWRTGELFF; DNA: TGTGCCAGCAGTCCCCTCTTTCTAGCGGGAGAATGGAGGACCGGGGAGCTGTTTTTT
J: TRBJ2-1; size: -; length: 21; V: TRBV9; D: TRBD1; CDR3: CASSAHPGQGRGGRTYNEQFF; DNA: TGTGCCAGCAGCGCCCACCCGGGACAGGGGAGGGGCGGGAGAACCTACAATGAGCAGTTCTTC
J: TRBJ2-1; size: few; length: 15; V: TRBV12-3/TRBV12-4; D: -; CDR3: CASTGGLGGNNEQFF; DNA: TGTGCCAGCACAGGGGGTTTGGGGGGGAACAATGAGCAGTTCTTC
J: TRBJ2-1; size: -; length: 14; V: TRBV20-1; D: TRBD2; CDR3: CSRTSGGPNNEQFF; DNA: TGCAGCCGGACTAGCGGGGGGCCAAACAATGAGCAGTTCTTC
J: TRBJ2-7; size: once; length: 13; V: TRBV20-1; D: TRBD1; CDR3: CSARRTGNNEQYF; DNA: TGCAGTGCGAGAAGGACAGGGAACAACGAGCAGTACTTC
J: TRBJ2-7; size: once; length: 11; V: TRBV20-1; D: -; CDR3: CNARHRYEQYF; DNA: TGCAATGCTAGACACCGCTACGAGCAGTACTTC
J: TRBJ2-3; size: -; length: 14; V: TRBV5-5; D: TRBD1; CDR3: CASLWDRGGDTQYF; DNA: TGTGCCAGTTTGTGGGACAGGGGAGGTGATACGCAGTATTTT
J: TRBJ2-7; size: -; length: 15; V: TRBV4-1; D: -; CDR3: CASSQERTNSYGQYF; DNA: TGCGCCAGCAGCCAGGAGCGGACAAATTCCTACGGGCAGTACTTC
J: TRBJ1-5; size: few; length: 13; V: TRBV27; D: -; CDR3: CASRKGNNQPQHF; DNA: TGTGCCAGCAGAAAAGGGAACAATCAGCCCCAGCATTTT
J: TRBJ2-5; size: -; length: 15; V: TRBV6-1; D: -; CDR3: CASSEVVGGQETQYF; DNA: TGTGCCAGCAGTGAAGTGGTAGGCGGACAAGAGACCCAGTACTTC
J: TRBJ2-3; size: few; length: 12; V: TRBV2; D: TRBD2; CDR3: CATRSSGGTQYF; DNA: TGTGCCACCAGAAGTAGCGGGGGGACGCAGTATTTT
J: TRBJ2-3; size: -; length: 16; V: TRBV7-9; D: TRBD1; CDR3: CASSSGQAGLGDTQYF; DNA: TGTGCCAGCAGCTCTGGACAGGCCGGGCTGGGAGATACGCAGTATTTT
J: TRBJ2-3; size: -; length: 13; V: TRBV10-3; D: TRBD2; CDR3: CAISLAGSDTQYF; DNA: TGTGCCATCTCGCTAGCGGGGTCAGATACGCAGTATTTT